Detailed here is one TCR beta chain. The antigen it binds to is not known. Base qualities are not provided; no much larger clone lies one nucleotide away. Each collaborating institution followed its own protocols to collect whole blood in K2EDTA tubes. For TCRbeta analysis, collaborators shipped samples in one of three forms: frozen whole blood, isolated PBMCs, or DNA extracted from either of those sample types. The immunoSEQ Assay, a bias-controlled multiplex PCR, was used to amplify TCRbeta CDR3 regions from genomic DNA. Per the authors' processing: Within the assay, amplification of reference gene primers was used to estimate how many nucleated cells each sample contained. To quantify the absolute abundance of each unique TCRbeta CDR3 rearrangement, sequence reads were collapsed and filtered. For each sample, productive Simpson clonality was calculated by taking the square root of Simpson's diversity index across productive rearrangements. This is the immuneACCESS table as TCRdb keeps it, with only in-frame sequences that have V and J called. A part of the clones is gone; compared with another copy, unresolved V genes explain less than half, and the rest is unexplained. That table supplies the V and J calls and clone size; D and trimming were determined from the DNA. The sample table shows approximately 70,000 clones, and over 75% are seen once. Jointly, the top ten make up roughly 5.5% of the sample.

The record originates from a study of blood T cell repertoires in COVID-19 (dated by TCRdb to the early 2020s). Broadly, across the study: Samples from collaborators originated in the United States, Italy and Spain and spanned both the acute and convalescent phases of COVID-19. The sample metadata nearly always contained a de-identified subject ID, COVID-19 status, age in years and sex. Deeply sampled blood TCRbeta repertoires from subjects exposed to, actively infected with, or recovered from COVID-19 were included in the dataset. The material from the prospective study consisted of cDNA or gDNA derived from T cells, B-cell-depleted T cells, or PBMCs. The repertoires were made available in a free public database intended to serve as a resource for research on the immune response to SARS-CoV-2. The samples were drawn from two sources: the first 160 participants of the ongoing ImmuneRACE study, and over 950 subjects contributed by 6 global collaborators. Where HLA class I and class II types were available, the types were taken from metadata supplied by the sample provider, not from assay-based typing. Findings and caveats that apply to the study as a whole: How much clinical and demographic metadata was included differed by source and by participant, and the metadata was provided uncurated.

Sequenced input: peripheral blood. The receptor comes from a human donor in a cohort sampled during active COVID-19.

The base sequence is TGTGCCAGTAGTATAACCGTCTACGCTGAAGCTTTCTTT. It is translated as CASSITVYAEAFF. The chain links TRBV19 with TRBJ1-1; no confident D gene assignment can be made. V drops 2 bases and J drops 6 bases, leaving 10 bases in between. Looking up the germline V gene (reference sequence) yields CDR1 LNHDA and CDR2 SQIVND. From the cysteine through the phenylalanine, the CDR3 covers 13 amino acids. Only the CDR3 DNA stays, 39 bases, in frame from base 1.